Below are 22 T cell receptor beta chains sequenced from a single sample in a study of T cells expressing NK-cell markers. Each CDR3 protein gets one entry in TCRdb, which reprocessed the 5' RACE reads and gives no DNA. The ten most abundant clones cover 1.4% of a sample with under 600,000 distinct CDR3 sequences. The specimen sequenced was blood T cells: a sorted CD56 or NKG2C T cell subset, CD4+ or CD8+ T cells, or bulk PBMC T cells (not recorded which). The origin of the receptors is a woman aged 45-65 years in good health.

The V and J genes are TRBV20-1 and TRBJ2-3; TCRdb lists TRBD2, though no DNA is available to test this call. CDR3 length: 16 amino acids. Per germline, CDR1 DFQATT and CDR2 SNEGSKA (reference sequence). CDR3 amino acids: CSAKKGGRALGDTQYF.

This chain connects TRBV11-3 to TRBJ2-4. This CDR3 contains 13 residues. From germline, CDR1 is SGHNT and CDR2 YENEEA. The CDR3 loop reads CASSPFRENIQYF.

This chain joins TRBV2 and TRBJ2-2. The CDR3 contains 13 residues. Germline V CDR1 and CDR2: SNHLY, FYNNEI. CDR3: CASSYRLTGELFF. Full variable domain (outside the CDR3, taken from reference TRBV2 and TRBJ2-2): EPEVTQTPSHQVTQMGQEVILRCVPISNHLYFYWYRQILGQKVEFLVSFYNNEISEKSEIFDDQFSVERPDGSNFTLKIRSTKLEDSAMYFCASSYRLTGELFFGEGSRLTVL.

The rearrangement uses TRBV12-3 or TRBV12-4 and TRBJ2-1; TCRdb's D call, TRBD1, is unchecked because there is no DNA. The CDR3 covers 13 residues. The CDR3: CASSLRTGDEQFF.

This sequence joins TRBV6-5 and TRBJ2-2; absent DNA, TCRdb's TRBD1 call cannot be checked. The CDR3 runs to 18 residues. Germline V gene sequence: CDR1 MNHEY, CDR2 SVGAGI. This CDR3 reads CASNLYGGGTANTGELFF.

This chain joins TRBV12-3 or TRBV12-4 and TRBJ1-2; TCRdb picks TRBD1, but there is no DNA to check that call. This CDR3 is built from 14 residues. The chain's CDR3 is CASSYPDRAQGYTF.

The chain is built from TRBV21-1 and TRBJ2-2. TRBV21-1 is noted as a pseudogene. This CDR3 region has 16 residues. The CDR3 sequence: CASSKPVNKNTGELFF.

V is TRBV20-1 and J is TRBJ2-7; as DNA is missing, the TRBD2 call by TCRdb cannot be tested. In germline, CDR1 is DFQATT, CDR2 SNEGSKA (reference sequence). The CDR3 spans 13 residues. This chain's CDR3 is CSALLAGGAEQYF.

The chain uses TRBV28 and TRBJ1-5; checking the TCRdb D call of TRBD1 is not possible without DNA. This CDR3 comprises 17 residues. Germline V gene data show CDR1 as MDHEN and CDR2 as SYDVKM. The chain's CDR3 is CASRATGTGGAGQPQHF.

V gene TRBV5-4 combines with J gene TRBJ2-2; absent DNA, TCRdb's TRBD2 call cannot be checked. The CDR3 contains 16 residues. The germline gives CDR1 SGHNT, CDR2 YYREEE (reference sequence). The CDR3 sequence is CASSINPGTTGGELFF.

The gene calls are TRBV25-1 and TRBJ1-2. Germline CDR1 reads MGHDK; CDR2 reads SYGVNS. The CDR3 contains 14 residues. CDR3 loop: CASSERGPVRGYTF.

V gene TRBV5-1 combines with J gene TRBJ2-7. The CDR3 has 15 amino acids. In germline, CDR1 is SGHRS, CDR2 YFSETQ. The CDR3 loop reads CASSSSGVSSYEQYF. Based on the CDR3 plus reference TRBV5-1 and TRBJ2-7, the full variable domain is KAGVTQTPRYLIKTRGQQVTLSCSPISGHRSVSWYQQTPGQGLQFLFEYFSETQRNKGNFPGRFSGRQFSNSRSEMNVSTLELGDSALYLCASSSSGVSSYEQYFGPGTRLTVT.

The chain employs TRBV5-1 and TRBJ2-1; the D gene TCRdb calls, TRBD1, cannot be checked with no DNA. Germline lookup yields CDR1 SGHRS and CDR2 YFSETQ. The CDR3 extends over 16 amino acids. CDR3: CASSTMDRVRSNEQFF.

This rearrangement joins TRBV20-1 to TRBJ2-1; no DNA is available, so the TRBD1 call from TCRdb remains unchecked. Germline V gene lookup returns CDR1 DFQATT and CDR2 SNEGSKA (reference sequence). The CDR3 length is 17 residues. The CDR3 sequence: CSARSRAGDRGVDEQFF.

The genes are TRBV10-2 and TRBJ2-1; TCRdb selects TRBD1, and the lack of DNA leaves this call unchecked. CDR3 size: 12 residues. CDR1 is WSHSY and CDR2 is SAAADI in the germline V gene. The CDR3: CASSEPALQAFF.

The gene calls are TRBV7-8 and TRBJ2-5; TCRdb selects TRBD1, and the lack of DNA leaves this call unchecked. The CDR3 runs to 17 residues. Germline V gene sequence: CDR1 SGHVS, CDR2 FQNEAQ. The CDR3 sequence: CASSLLGAPSGQETQYF.

This chain links TRBV7-2 with TRBJ1-1; TCRdb gives TRBD1 as the D gene, but with no DNA this cannot be confirmed. This CDR3 spans 13 amino acids. Germline V gene data show CDR1 as SGHTA and CDR2 as FQGNSA. The CDR3 is CASRPLRLTEAFF.

The gene calls are TRBV28 and TRBJ1-3. The CDR3 length is 15 residues. CDR1 and CDR2 from the germline V gene are MDHEN and SYDVKM. CDR3 protein: CASSLEGLSGNTIYF.

The chain couples TRBV3-1 to TRBJ2-3. CDR1 and CDR2 from the germline V gene are LGHDT and YNNKEL (reference sequence). The length of the CDR3 is 16 residues. CDR3 protein: CASSQGSALGTDTQYF.

V gene TRBV12-3 or TRBV12-4 combines with J gene TRBJ1-6; TCRdb calls TRBD1, which cannot be checked without DNA. CDR3 length: 15 amino acids. Here the CDR3 reads CASSSGRFYNSPLHF.

The rearrangement joins TRBV20-1 to TRBJ2-5; TCRdb names TRBD1, which stays unverified in the absence of DNA. In germline, CDR1 is DFQATT, CDR2 SNEGSKA (reference sequence). The CDR3 contains 15 residues. This chain's CDR3 is CSARDLFGGEETQYF.

V and J are TRBV4-1 and TRBJ2-1; TCRdb's D gene call, TRBD2, goes unchecked for lack of DNA. The CDR3 is 16 amino acids. Per germline, CDR1 MGHRA and CDR2 YSYEKL. The CDR3 reads CASSQGTGTSGAEQFF.